This T cell receptor beta chain is drawn from a study of blood T cell repertoires in COVID-19. Whole-study context: Samples came from the United States, Italy and Spain, spanning acute and convalescent COVID-19.

Seattle patients were enrolled while actively infected and followed longitudinally. The J segment lost 0 bases and the V segment lost 7 bases, leaving 5 bases of the junction unmatched. This CDR3 region has 14 residues. Germline loops: CDR1 MDHEN, CDR2 SYDVKM. The authors' processing: Researchers report that nucleated cell counts were estimated from reference gene primer amplification. Assay: immunoSEQ multiplex PCR; the TCRdb copy retains only in-frame clones and omits some. The V and J calls and clone size are taken from that table; D and trimming were inferred from the DNA. This table holds fewer than 300,000 clones, about 85% found once. In its sample, this clone was seen a few times. Other nucleotide sequences from this sample produce the same CDR3.

The chain recombines TRBV28 with TRBJ1-1; 7 positions match TRBD1. Sequencing was done on a sample of peripheral blood. This TCR was recovered from a human donor with COVID-19, enrolled during active disease. The donor label of this sample is uncertain. The CDR3 here is CASTLGQLNTEAFF. The CDR3, as DNA: TGTGCCAGCACCTTGGGACAGCTGAACACTGAAGCTTTCTTT. The full variable domain, completed using reference TRBV28 and TRBJ1-1, is DVKVTQSSRYLVKRTGEKVFLECVQDMDHENMFWYRQDPGLGLRLIYFSYDVKMKEKGDIPEGYSVSREKKERFSLILESASTNQTSMYLCASTLGQLNTEAFFGQGTRLTVV.